The rows below give T cell receptor beta chains drawn from one sample of a study of T cells in Graves' hyperthyroidism and ophthalmopathy. TCRdb reprocessed the multiplex PCR reads with MiXCR, giving one entry per CDR3 protein. This table holds more than 300,000 distinct CDR3 sequences, approximately 15% found once. Sequences were obtained from blood. All receptors derive from a woman between 25 and 40 years old with Graves' hyperthyroidism. Both conserved end residues are part of each CDR3. The D gene is left open where the match is weak. Size tells how often a clone was seen (once, few, many) or the class of an expanded clone, and some rows leave it out.

clone size: few; V gene: TRBV9; CDR3 length: 17; J gene: TRBJ1-3; D gene: .; CDR3 protein: CASSVGAQGSSGNTIYF; CDR3 DNA: TGTGCCAGCAGCGTAGGGGCCCAGGGAAGCTCTGGAAACACCATATATTTT
clone size: .; V gene: TRBV9; CDR3 length: 13; J gene: TRBJ2-7; D gene: .; CDR3 protein: CASSVGGQGEQYF; CDR3 DNA: TGTGCCAGCAGCGTAGGGGGTCAAGGGGAGCAGTACTTC
clone size: few; V gene: TRBV9; CDR3 length: 14; J gene: TRBJ1-1; D gene: .; CDR3 protein: CASSQRVQNTEAFF; CDR3 DNA: TGTGCCAGCAGCCAACGGGTGCAGAACACTGAAGCTTTCTTT
clone size: many; V gene: TRBV6-2/TRBV6-3; CDR3 length: 18; J gene: TRBJ2-2; D gene: TRBD2; CDR3 protein: CASSRWGMGGRATGELFF; CDR3 DNA: TGTGCCAGCAGCCGCTGGGGGATGGGCGGGAGGGCCACCGGGGAGCTGTTTTTT
clone size: .; V gene: TRBV7-9; CDR3 length: 17; J gene: TRBJ2-1; D gene: .; CDR3 protein: CASSLAGGASSYNEQFF; CDR3 DNA: TGTGCCAGCAGCTTAGCGGGCGGGGCCAGCTCCTACAATGAGCAGTTCTTC
clone size: .; V gene: TRBV5-5; CDR3 length: 13; J gene: TRBJ1-3; D gene: .; CDR3 protein: CASFSFSGNTIYF; CDR3 DNA: TGTGCCAGCTTTAGTTTCTCTGGAAACACCATATATTTT
clone size: .; V gene: TRBV2; CDR3 length: 13; J gene: TRBJ2-1; D gene: .; CDR3 protein: CASSERQANEQFF; CDR3 DNA: TGTGCCAGCAGTGAACGCCAAGCGAATGAGCAGTTCTTC
clone size: few; V gene: TRBV20-1; CDR3 length: 15; J gene: TRBJ2-1; D gene: .; CDR3 protein: CSATHHGEFYNEQFF; CDR3 DNA: TGCAGTGCTACCCACCACGGGGAGTTCTACAATGAGCAGTTCTTC
clone size: .; V gene: TRBV20-1; CDR3 length: 18; J gene: TRBJ2-4; D gene: TRBD1; CDR3 protein: CSAISDRGLGRAKNIQYF; CDR3 DNA: TGCAGTGCTATTTCAGACAGGGGGCTAGGAAGGGCCAAAAACATTCAGTACTTC
clone size: .; V gene: TRBV4-1; CDR3 length: 14; J gene: TRBJ1-1; D gene: .; CDR3 protein: CASSQILTNTESFF; CDR3 DNA: TGCGCCAGCAGCCAAATTTTGACTAACACTGAATCTTTCTTT
clone size: few; V gene: TRBV28; CDR3 length: 16; J gene: TRBJ2-1; D gene: TRBD2; CDR3 protein: CASTRGGTSISWEQFF; CDR3 DNA: TGTGCCAGCACCCGGGGGGGGACTAGCATCTCATGGGAGCAGTTCTTC
clone size: .; V gene: TRBV5-6; CDR3 length: 15; J gene: TRBJ2-5; D gene: TRBD2; CDR3 protein: CASSSGTSRQETQYF; CDR3 DNA: TGTGCCAGCAGCTCCGGGACTAGCCGACAAGAGACCCAGTACTTC
clone size: few; V gene: TRBV14; CDR3 length: 14; J gene: TRBJ2-7; D gene: TRBD2; CDR3 protein: CASSQTSGSNEQYF; CDR3 DNA: TGTGCCAGCAGCCAGACTAGCGGGAGCAACGAGCAGTACTTC
clone size: many; V gene: TRBV24-1; CDR3 length: 16; J gene: TRBJ2-1; D gene: TRBD2; CDR3 protein: CATSDSLAGGPNEQFF; CDR3 DNA: TGTGCCACCAGTGATTCACTAGCGGGAGGGCCCAATGAGCAGTTCTTC
clone size: .; V gene: TRBV20-1; CDR3 length: 14; J gene: TRBJ2-2; D gene: TRBD1; CDR3 protein: CSARANRGTGELFF; CDR3 DNA: TGCAGTGCTAGAGCCAACAGGGGAACCGGGGAGCTGTTTTTT
clone size: many; V gene: TRBV11-2; CDR3 length: 14; J gene: TRBJ2-5; D gene: .; CDR3 protein: CASSPEVGQETQYF; CDR3 DNA: TGTGCCAGCAGCCCCGAGGTGGGGCAAGAGACCCAGTACTTC
clone size: .; V gene: TRBV10-3; CDR3 length: 14; J gene: TRBJ2-1; D gene: .; CDR3 protein: CAINSGTASNEQFF; CDR3 DNA: TGTGCCATAAACTCCGGGACCGCATCCAATGAGCAGTTCTTC
clone size: many; V gene: TRBV11-2; CDR3 length: 15; J gene: TRBJ2-7; D gene: .; CDR3 protein: CASSLDLSGGYEQYF; CDR3 DNA: TGTGCCAGCAGCTTAGATTTGAGCGGAGGCTACGAGCAGTACTTC
clone size: many; V gene: TRBV20-1; CDR3 length: 13; J gene: TRBJ2-5; D gene: .; CDR3 protein: CGHLRDDLETQYF; CDR3 DNA: TGCGGCCACCTCCGGGACGACCTAGAGACCCAGTACTTC
clone size: many; V gene: TRBV29-1; CDR3 length: 11; J gene: TRBJ2-7; D gene: .; CDR3 protein: CSAGWPYEQYF; CDR3 DNA: TGCAGCGCCGGGTGGCCCTACGAGCAGTACTTC
clone size: many; V gene: TRBV9; CDR3 length: 15; J gene: TRBJ1-1; D gene: .; CDR3 protein: CASSVGSNMNTEAFF; CDR3 DNA: TGTGCCAGCAGCGTAGGGAGTAACATGAACACTGAAGCTTTCTTT
clone size: many; V gene: TRBV10-3; CDR3 length: 17; J gene: TRBJ1-1; D gene: .; CDR3 protein: CAISESTGGTASMEAFF; CDR3 DNA: TGTGCCATCAGTGAGTCGACGGGCGGCACGGCCAGCATGGAAGCTTTCTTT
clone size: many; V gene: TRBV28; CDR3 length: 16; J gene: TRBJ1-5; D gene: .; CDR3 protein: CASSLPGGYSNQPQHF; CDR3 DNA: TGTGCCAGCAGTTTACCCGGCGGCTATAGCAATCAGCCCCAGCATTTT
clone size: few; V gene: TRBV28; CDR3 length: 12; J gene: TRBJ2-2; D gene: .; CDR3 protein: CASHRATGELFF; CDR3 DNA: TGTGCCAGCCACAGGGCTACCGGGGAGCTGTTTTTT
clone size: many; V gene: TRBV11-2; CDR3 length: 13; J gene: TRBJ2-7; D gene: .; CDR3 protein: CASSTWGSYEQYF; CDR3 DNA: TGTGCCAGCAGCACCTGGGGATCCTACGAGCAGTACTTC
clone size: many; V gene: TRBV28; CDR3 length: 16; J gene: TRBJ1-5; D gene: .; CDR3 protein: CASSLPRGWGNQPQHF; CDR3 DNA: TGTGCCAGCAGCCTCCCCCGGGGTTGGGGCAATCAGCCCCAGCATTTT
clone size: many; V gene: TRBV10-1; CDR3 length: 15; J gene: TRBJ2-1; D gene: .; CDR3 protein: CASSESLGMGNEQFF; CDR3 DNA: TGCGCCAGCAGTGAGTCGCTAGGGATGGGCAATGAGCAGTTCTTC
clone size: few; V gene: TRBV6-2/TRBV6-3; CDR3 length: 11; J gene: TRBJ2-7; D gene: .; CDR3 protein: CASSPRSEQYF; CDR3 DNA: TGTGCCAGCAGTCCCCGCTCCGAGCAGTACTTC